What follows describes a single T cell receptor (beta chain). Looked up from germline, CDR1 is LNHDA and CDR2 is SQIVND (reference sequence). The CDR3 runs to 11 residues. Template switching was used to attach UMIs, which incorporated a 6-nucleotide sample barcode. For both chains, the TCRalpha and TCRbeta cDNA went through two nested PCRs of approximately 16 and 9 cycles. Following a re-call of the 5' RACE reads, TCRdb has one entry per CDR3 protein and lacks DNA. This table holds 350,000 to 550,000 distinct CDR3 sequences. The sample is drawn from a study of monozygotic twins with inflammatory bowel disease.

Sequenced: blood. The source of this sequence is a human donor with ulcerative colitis or Crohn's disease, or a healthy co-twin of an affected twin (not recorded which). This chain joins TRBV19 and TRBJ1-4; TCRdb selects TRBD1, and the lack of DNA leaves this call unchecked. CDR3 amino acids: CASSMARELFF.